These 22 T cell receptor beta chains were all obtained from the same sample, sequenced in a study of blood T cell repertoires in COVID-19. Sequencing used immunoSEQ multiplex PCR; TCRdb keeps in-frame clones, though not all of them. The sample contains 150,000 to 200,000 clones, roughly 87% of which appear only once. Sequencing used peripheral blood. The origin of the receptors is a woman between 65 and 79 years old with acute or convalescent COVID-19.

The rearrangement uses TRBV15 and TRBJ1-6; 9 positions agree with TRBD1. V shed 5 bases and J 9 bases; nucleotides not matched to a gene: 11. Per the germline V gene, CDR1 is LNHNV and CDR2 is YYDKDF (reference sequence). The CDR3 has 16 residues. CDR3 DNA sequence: TGTGCCACCAGCGATCCGGGACAGGGTAATCGTTCACCCCTCCACTTT. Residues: CATSDPGQGNRSPLHF.

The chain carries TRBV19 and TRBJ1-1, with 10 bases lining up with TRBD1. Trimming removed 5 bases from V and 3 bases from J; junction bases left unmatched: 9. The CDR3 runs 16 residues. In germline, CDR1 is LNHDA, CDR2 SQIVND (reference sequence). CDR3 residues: CASSVRDRGHDTEAFF. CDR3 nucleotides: TGTGCCAGTAGTGTCCGGGACAGGGGTCACGACACTGAAGCTTTCTTT.

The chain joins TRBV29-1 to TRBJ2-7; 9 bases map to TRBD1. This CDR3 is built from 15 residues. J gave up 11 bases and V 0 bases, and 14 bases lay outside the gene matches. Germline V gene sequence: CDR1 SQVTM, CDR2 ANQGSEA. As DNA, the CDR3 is TGCAGCGTTGAAGATCCGGGACAGGGTGACCTTCAAGAGTACTTC. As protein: CSVEDPGQGDLQEYF.

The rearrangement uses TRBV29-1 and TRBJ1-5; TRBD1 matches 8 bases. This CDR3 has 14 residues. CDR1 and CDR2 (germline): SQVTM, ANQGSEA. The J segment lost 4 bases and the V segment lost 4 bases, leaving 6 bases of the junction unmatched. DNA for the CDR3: TGCAGCGTTGTATGGCAGGGGGCGAATCAGCCCCAGCATTTT. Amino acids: CSVVWQGANQPQHF.

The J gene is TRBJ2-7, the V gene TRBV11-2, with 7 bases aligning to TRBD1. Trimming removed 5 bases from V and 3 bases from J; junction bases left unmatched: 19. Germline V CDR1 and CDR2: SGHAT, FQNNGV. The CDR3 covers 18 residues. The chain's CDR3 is CASSPIDRVRQGVYEQYF. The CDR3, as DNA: TGTGCCAGCAGCCCCATAGATCGCGTGAGGCAGGGGGTCTACGAGCAGTACTTC.

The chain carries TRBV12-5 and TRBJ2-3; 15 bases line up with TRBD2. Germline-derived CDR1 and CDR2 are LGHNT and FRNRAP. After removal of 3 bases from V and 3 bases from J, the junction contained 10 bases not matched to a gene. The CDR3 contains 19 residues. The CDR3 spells CASGLSRTSGRASTDTQYF. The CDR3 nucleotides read TGTGCTAGTGGTTTAAGCCGGACTAGCGGGAGGGCCTCTACAGATACGCAGTATTTT.

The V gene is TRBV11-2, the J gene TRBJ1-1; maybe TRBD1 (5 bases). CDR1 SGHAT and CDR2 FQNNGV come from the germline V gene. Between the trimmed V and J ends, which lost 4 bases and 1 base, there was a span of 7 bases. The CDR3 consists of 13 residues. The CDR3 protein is CASSSDRNTEAFF. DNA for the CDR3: TGTGCCAGCAGCTCCGACAGGAACACTGAAGCTTTCTTT.

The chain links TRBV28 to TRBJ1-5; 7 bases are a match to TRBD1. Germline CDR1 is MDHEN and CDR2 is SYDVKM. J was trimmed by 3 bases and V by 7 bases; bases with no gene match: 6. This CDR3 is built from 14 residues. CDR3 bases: TGTGCCAGCACTACAGGGGATTACAATCAGCCCCAGCATTTT. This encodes CASTTGDYNQPQHF. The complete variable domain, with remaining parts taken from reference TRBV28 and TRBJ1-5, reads DVKVTQSSRYLVKRTGEKVFLECVQDMDHENMFWYRQDPGLGLRLIYFSYDVKMKEKGDIPEGYSVSREKKERFSLILESASTNQTSMYLCASTTGDYNQPQHFGDGTRLSIL.

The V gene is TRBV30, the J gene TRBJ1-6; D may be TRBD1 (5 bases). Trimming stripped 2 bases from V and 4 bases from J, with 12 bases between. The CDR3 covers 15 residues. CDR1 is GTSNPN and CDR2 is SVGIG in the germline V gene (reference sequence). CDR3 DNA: TGTGCCTGGAGTACTGGGGCCGGTTATAATTCACCCCTCCACTTT. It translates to CAWSTGAGYNSPLHF.

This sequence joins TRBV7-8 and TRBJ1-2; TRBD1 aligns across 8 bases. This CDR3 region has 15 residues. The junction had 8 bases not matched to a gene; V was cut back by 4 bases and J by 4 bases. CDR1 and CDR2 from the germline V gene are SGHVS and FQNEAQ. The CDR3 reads CASSYRDRRPYGYTF. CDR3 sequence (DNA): TGTGCCAGCAGCTACCGGGACAGGAGACCCTATGGCTACACCTTC.

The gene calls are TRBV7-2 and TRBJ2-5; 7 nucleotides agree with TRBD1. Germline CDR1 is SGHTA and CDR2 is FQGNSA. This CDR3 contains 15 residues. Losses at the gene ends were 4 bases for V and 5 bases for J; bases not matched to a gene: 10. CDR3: CASSWKQGTFETQYF. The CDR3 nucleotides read TGTGCCAGCAGCTGGAAACAGGGGACCTTTGAGACCCAGTACTTC. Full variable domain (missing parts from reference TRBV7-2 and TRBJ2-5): GAGVSQSPSNKVTEKGKDVELRCDPISGHTALYWYRQSLGQGLEFLIYFQGNSAPDKSGLPSDRFSAERTGGSVSTLTIQRTQQEDSAVYLCASSWKQGTFETQYFGPGTRLLVL.

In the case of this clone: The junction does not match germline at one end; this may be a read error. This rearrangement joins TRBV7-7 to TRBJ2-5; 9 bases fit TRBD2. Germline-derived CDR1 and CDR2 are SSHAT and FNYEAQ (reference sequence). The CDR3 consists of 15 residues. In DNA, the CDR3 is TGTGCTAGCAGCTTAGGTGGGCGGGAGGGAGAGACCCAGTACTTC. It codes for CASSLGGREGETQYF.

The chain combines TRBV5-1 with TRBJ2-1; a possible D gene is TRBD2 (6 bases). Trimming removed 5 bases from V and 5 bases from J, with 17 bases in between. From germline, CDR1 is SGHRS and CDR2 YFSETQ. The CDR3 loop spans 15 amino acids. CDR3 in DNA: TGCGCCAGCAGGATTCAAGCGGGTATCAACAATGAGCAGTTCTTC. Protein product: CASRIQAGINNEQFF.

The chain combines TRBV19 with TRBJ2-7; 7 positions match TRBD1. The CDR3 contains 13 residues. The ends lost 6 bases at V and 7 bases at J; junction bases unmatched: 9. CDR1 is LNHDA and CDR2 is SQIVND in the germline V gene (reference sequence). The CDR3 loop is CASRHDRAGEQYF. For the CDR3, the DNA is TGTGCCAGTAGACACGACAGGGCTGGGGAGCAGTACTTC.

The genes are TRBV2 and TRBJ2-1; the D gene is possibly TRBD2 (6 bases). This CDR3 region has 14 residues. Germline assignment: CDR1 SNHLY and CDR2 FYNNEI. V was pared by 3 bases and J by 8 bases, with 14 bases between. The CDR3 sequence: CASSEGGGFDEQFF. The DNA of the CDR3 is TGTGCCAGCAGTGAGGGTGGGGGGTTCGATGAGCAGTTCTTC.

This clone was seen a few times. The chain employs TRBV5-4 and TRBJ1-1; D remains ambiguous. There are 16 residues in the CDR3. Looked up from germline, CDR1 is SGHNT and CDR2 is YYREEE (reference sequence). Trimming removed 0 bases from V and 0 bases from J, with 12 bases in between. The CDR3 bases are TGTGCCAGCAGCTTGGAAACGGGGTTCATGAACACTGAAGCTTTCTTT. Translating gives CASSLETGFMNTEAFF.

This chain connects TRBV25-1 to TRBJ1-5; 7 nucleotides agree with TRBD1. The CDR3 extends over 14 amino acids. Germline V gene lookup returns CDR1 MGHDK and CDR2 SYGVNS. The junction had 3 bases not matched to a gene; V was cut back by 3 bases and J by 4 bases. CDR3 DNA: TGTGCCAGCAGTGACCCGGGACAGAATCAGCCCCAGCATTTT. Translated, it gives CASSDPGQNQPQHF.

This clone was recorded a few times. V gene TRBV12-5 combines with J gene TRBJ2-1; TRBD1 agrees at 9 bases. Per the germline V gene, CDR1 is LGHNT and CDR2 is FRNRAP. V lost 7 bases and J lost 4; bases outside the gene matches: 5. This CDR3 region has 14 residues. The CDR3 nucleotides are TGTGCTAGTGCGGGACAGGGCTTTTACAATGAGCAGTTCTTC. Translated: CASAGQGFYNEQFF.

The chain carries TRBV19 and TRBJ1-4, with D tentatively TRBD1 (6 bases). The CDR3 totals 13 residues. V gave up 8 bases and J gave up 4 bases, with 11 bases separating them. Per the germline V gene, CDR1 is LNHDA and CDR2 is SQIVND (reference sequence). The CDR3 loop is CASCGQINEKLFF. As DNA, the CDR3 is TGTGCCAGTTGTGGACAGATTAATGAAAAACTGTTTTTT.

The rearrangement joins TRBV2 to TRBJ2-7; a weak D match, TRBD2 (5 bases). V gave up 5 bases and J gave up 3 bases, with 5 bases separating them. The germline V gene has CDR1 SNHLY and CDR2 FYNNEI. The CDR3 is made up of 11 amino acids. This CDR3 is CASSRGYEQYF. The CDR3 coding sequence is TGTGCCAGCAGTCGGGGCTACGAGCAGTACTTC.

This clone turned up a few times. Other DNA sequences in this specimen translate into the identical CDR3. The CDR3 coding sequence is TGCGCCAGCAGCTTGGACGGGGACTATGGCTACACCTTC. Amino acid sequence: CASSLDGDYGYTF. V is TRBV5-1 and J is TRBJ1-2; no clear D. This CDR3 is 13 amino acids long. Trimming removed 0 bases at V and 3 bases at J, with 6 bases between. The V gene's germline CDR1 is SGHRS and CDR2 YFSETQ.

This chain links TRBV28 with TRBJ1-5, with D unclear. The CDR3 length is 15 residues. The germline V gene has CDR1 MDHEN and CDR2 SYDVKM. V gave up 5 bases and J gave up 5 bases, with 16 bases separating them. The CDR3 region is CASSPPAGTYQPQHF. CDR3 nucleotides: TGTGCCAGCAGTCCCCCAGCGGGAACCTATCAGCCCCAGCATTTT.